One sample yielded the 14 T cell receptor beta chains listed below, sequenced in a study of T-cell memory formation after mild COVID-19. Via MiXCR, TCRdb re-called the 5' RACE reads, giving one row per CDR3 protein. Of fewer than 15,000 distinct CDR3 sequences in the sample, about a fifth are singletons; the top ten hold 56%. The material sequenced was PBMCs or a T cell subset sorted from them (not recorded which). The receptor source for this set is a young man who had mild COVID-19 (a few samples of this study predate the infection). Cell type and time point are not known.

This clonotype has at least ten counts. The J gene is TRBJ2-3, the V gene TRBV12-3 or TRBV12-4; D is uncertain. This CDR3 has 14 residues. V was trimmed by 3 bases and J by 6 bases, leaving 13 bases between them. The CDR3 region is CASSFDGVRDTQYF. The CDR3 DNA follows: TGTGCCAGCAGTTTTGACGGTGTGAGGGATACGCAGTATTTT.

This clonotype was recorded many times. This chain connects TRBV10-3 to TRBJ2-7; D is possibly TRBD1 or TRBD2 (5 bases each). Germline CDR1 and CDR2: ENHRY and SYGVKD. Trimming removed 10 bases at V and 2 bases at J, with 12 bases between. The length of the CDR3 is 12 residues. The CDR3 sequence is CATRDGAYEQYF. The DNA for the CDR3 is TGTGCCACCCGGGACGGAGCCTACGAGCAGTACTTC.

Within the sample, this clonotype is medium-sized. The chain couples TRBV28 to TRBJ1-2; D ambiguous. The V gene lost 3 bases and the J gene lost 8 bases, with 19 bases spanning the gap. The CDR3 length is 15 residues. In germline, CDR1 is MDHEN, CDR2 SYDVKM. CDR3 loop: CASSLIPGPSGGYTF. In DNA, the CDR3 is TGTGCCAGCAGTTTGATCCCCGGTCCGAGTGGCGGCTACACCTTC.

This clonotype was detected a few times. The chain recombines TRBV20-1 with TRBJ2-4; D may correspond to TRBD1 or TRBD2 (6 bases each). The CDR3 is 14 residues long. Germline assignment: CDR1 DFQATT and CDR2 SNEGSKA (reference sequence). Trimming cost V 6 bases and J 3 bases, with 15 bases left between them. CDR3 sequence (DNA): TGCAGTGCGCGACCCGGGGGCGGCAAAAACATTCAGTACTTC. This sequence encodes CSARPGGGKNIQYF.

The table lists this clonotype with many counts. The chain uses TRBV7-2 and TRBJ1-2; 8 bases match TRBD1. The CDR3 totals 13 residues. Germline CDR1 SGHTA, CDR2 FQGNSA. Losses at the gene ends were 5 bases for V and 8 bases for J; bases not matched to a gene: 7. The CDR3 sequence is CASSLGQGRGYTF. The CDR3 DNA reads TGTGCCAGCAGCCTAGGACAGGGACGCGGCTACACCTTC.

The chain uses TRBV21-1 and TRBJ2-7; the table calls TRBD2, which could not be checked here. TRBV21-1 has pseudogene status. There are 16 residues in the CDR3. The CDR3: CASSKRTDKGSYEQYV. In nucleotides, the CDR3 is TGTGCCAGCAGCAAGAGGACTGATAAGGGCTCCTACGAGCAGTACGTC.

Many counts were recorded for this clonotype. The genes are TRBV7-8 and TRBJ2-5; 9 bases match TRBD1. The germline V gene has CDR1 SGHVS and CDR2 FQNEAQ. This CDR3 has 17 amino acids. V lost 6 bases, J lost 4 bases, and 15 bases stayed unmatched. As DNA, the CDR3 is TGTGCCAGCAGTTTGGGGACAGGGATCGGTACGGGAGAGACCCAGTACTTC. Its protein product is CASSLGTGIGTGETQYF.

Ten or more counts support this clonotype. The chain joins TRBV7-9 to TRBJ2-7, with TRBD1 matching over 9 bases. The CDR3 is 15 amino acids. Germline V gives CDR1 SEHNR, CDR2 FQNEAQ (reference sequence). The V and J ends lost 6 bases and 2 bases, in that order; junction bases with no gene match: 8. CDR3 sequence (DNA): TGTGCCAGCAGACGACCGGGACAGGGCCCCTACGAGCAGTACTTC. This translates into CASRRPGQGPYEQYF.

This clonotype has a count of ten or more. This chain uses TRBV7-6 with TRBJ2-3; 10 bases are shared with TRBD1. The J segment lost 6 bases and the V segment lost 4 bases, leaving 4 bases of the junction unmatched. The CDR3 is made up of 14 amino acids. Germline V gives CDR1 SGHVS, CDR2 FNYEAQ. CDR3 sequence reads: CASSSGQGLDTQYF. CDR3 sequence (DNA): TGTGCCAGCAGCTCGGGACAGGGGCTCGATACGCAGTATTTT.

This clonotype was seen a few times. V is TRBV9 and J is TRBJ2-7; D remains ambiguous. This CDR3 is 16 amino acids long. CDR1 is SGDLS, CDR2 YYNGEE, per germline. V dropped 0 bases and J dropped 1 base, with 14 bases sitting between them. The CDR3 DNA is TGTGCCAGCAGCGTAGGGCCAGCGCGAGGATCCTACGAGCAGTACTTC. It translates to CASSVGPARGSYEQYF.

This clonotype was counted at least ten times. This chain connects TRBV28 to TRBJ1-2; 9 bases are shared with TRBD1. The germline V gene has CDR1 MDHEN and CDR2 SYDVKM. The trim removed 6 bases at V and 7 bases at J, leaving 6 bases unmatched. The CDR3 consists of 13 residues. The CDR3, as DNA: TGTGCCAGCAGCCTCGGACAGGGGAGTGGCTACACCTTC. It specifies CASSLGQGSGYTF.

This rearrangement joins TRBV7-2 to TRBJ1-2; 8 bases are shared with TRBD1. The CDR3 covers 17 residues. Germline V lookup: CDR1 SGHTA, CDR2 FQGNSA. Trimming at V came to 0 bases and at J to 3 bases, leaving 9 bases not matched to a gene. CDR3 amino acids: CASSLAGTGVPHYGYTF. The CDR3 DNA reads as TGTGCCAGCAGCTTAGCGGGGACAGGCGTTCCCCACTATGGCTACACCTTC. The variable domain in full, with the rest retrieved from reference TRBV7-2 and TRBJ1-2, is GAGVSQSPSNKVTEKGKDVELRCDPISGHTALYWYRQSLGQGLEFLIYFQGNSAPDKSGLPSDRFSAERTGGSVSTLTIQRTQQEDSAVYLCASSLAGTGVPHYGYTFGSGTRLTVV.

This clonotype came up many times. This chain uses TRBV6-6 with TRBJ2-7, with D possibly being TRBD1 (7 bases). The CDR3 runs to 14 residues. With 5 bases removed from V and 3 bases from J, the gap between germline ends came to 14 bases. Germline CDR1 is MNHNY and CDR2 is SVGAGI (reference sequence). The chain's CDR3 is CASSNRQGGYEQYF. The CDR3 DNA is TGTGCCAGCAGTAATAGACAGGGAGGCTACGAGCAGTACTTC.

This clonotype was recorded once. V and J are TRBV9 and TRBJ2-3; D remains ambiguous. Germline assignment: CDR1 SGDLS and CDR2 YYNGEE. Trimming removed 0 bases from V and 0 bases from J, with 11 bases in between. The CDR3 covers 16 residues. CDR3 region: CASSVAPAFSTDTQYF. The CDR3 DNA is TGTGCCAGCAGCGTAGCCCCAGCGTTTAGCACAGATACGCAGTATTTT.